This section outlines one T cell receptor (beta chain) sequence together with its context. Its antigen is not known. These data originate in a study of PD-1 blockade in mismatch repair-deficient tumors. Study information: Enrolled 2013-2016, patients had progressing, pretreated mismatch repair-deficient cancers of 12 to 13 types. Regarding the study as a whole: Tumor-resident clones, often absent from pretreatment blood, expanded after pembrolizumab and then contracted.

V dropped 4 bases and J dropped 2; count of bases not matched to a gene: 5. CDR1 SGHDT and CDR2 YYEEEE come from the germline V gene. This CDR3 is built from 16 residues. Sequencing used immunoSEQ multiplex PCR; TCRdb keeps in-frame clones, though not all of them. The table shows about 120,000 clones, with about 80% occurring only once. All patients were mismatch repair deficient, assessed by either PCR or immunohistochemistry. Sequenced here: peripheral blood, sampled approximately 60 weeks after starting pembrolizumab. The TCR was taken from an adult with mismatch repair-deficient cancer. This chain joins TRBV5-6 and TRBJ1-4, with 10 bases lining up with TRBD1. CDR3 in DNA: TGTGCCAGCAGCAAAAGACAGGGGGCTACTAATGAAAAACTGTTTTTT. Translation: CASSKRQGATNEKLFF.